These T cell receptor beta chains were read from a single sample in a study of cytomegalovirus exposure and HLA in healthy donors. Method: immunoSEQ multiplex PCR; TCRdb's copy keeps in-frame clones and lacks some. This table has approximately 150,000 clones, roughly 87% appearing once. The sequenced sample was PBMCs. These receptors were obtained from a woman aged 25-40 years in good health and CMV-seronegative. CDR3s include the opening cysteine and the closing phenylalanine or tryptophan. Fields, in order: CDR3 protein, CDR3 DNA, V gene, D gene, J gene, clone size. The D gene is left open where the match is weak. The size of a clone is reported for some rows only, either as once, few or many, or as a class for expanded clones.

CDR3 protein: CASSVWGDSRNEQYF; CDR3 DNA: TGTGCCAGCAGCGTATGGGGGGACTCGAGGAACGAGCAGTACTTC; V gene: TRBV9; D gene: -; J gene: TRBJ2-7; clone size: -
CDR3 protein: CASSPAGNTGELFF; CDR3 DNA: TGTGCCAGCAGCCCCGCAGGGAACACCGGGGAGCTGTTTTTT; V gene: TRBV7-8; D gene: -; J gene: TRBJ2-2; clone size: -
CDR3 protein: CASSPTSGNTGELFF; CDR3 DNA: TGCGCCAGCAGCCCGACTAGCGGGAACACCGGGGAGCTGTTTTTT; V gene: TRBV5-1; D gene: TRBD2; J gene: TRBJ2-2; clone size: once
CDR3 protein: CASSPGLAPETQYF; CDR3 DNA: TGTGCCAGCAGCCCCGGACTAGCACCCGAGACCCAGTACTTC; V gene: TRBV5-4; D gene: TRBD2; J gene: TRBJ2-5; clone size: -
CDR3 protein: CASSFGEGPSFYGYTF; CDR3 DNA: TGTGCCAGCAGCTTTGGGGAGGGCCCCTCCTTCTATGGCTACACCTTC; V gene: TRBV7-2; D gene: -; J gene: TRBJ1-2; clone size: -
CDR3 protein: CASSPSQGSTGELFF; CDR3 DNA: TGTGCCAGCTCACCGTCCCAGGGTTCAACCGGGGAGCTGTTTTTT; V gene: TRBV18; D gene: -; J gene: TRBJ2-2; clone size: -
CDR3 protein: CASSRWTSGSETQYF; CDR3 DNA: TGTGCCAGCAGTCGGTGGACTAGCGGGAGCGAGACCCAGTACTTC; V gene: TRBV28; D gene: TRBD2; J gene: TRBJ2-5; clone size: -
CDR3 protein: CASGSIFTTGGKNGYTF; CDR3 DNA: TGTGCTAGTGGTTCTATTTTTACCACGGGAGGCAAGAACGGCTACACCTTC; V gene: TRBV12-5; D gene: -; J gene: TRBJ1-2; clone size: -
CDR3 protein: CASSRGQVQFF; CDR3 DNA: TGTGCCAGCAGTCGAGGACAGGTGCAGTTCTTC; V gene: TRBV6-5; D gene: TRBD1; J gene: TRBJ2-1; clone size: once
CDR3 protein: CASNLNPYGYTF; CDR3 DNA: TGTGCCAGTAACCTAAACCCTTATGGCTACACCTTC; V gene: TRBV19; D gene: -; J gene: TRBJ1-2; clone size: once
CDR3 protein: CASSHQTKTRIAGNEQFF; CDR3 DNA: TGCGCCAGCAGCCATCAGACGAAAACTAGAATCGCGGGCAATGAGCAGTTCTTC; V gene: TRBV5-1; D gene: -; J gene: TRBJ2-1; clone size: -
CDR3 protein: CASNLIGLADTDTQYF; CDR3 DNA: TGTGCCAGCAACTTAATAGGACTAGCGGACACAGATACGCAGTATTTT; V gene: TRBV5-6; D gene: TRBD2; J gene: TRBJ2-3; clone size: -
CDR3 protein: CASSDSDSYDSPLHF; CDR3 DNA: TGTGCCAGCAGTGACTCGGACAGCTACGATTCACCCCTCCACTTT; V gene: TRBV6-4; D gene: -; J gene: TRBJ1-6; clone size: -
CDR3 protein: CASSSKRVGNEQFF; CDR3 DNA: TGTGCCAGCAGCTCAAAGCGGGTAGGAAATGAGCAGTTCTTC; V gene: TRBV7-8; D gene: -; J gene: TRBJ2-1; clone size: -
CDR3 protein: CASSNNRDRKGYTF; CDR3 DNA: TGTGCCAGCAGTAACAACCGGGACAGGAAGGGCTACACCTTC; V gene: TRBV6-5; D gene: TRBD1; J gene: TRBJ1-2; clone size: -
CDR3 protein: CASSLGLGQGSYGYTF; CDR3 DNA: TGTGCCAGCAGCTTAGGCCTGGGACAGGGGTCCTATGGCTACACCTTC; V gene: TRBV13; D gene: TRBD1; J gene: TRBJ1-2; clone size: once
CDR3 protein: CASSAGQYEKLFF; CDR3 DNA: TGTGCCAGCAGCGCGGGACAGTACGAAAAACTGTTTTTT; V gene: TRBV5-5; D gene: TRBD1; J gene: TRBJ1-4; clone size: -
CDR3 protein: CASSVGGTGVYEQYF; CDR3 DNA: TGTGCCAGCAGCGTAGGTGGGACAGGGGTATACGAGCAGTACTTC; V gene: TRBV9; D gene: TRBD1; J gene: TRBJ2-7; clone size: -
CDR3 protein: CASSIVQGLHLSGANVLTF; CDR3 DNA: TGTGCCAGTAGTATCGTCCAGGGCCTTCACCTCTCTGGGGCCAACGTCCTGACTTTC; V gene: TRBV19; D gene: -; J gene: TRBJ2-6; clone size: few
CDR3 protein: CASSPWLAGGSDTQYF; CDR3 DNA: TGCGCCAGCAGCCCATGGTTAGCGGGGGGATCAGATACGCAGTATTTT; V gene: TRBV4-3; D gene: TRBD2; J gene: TRBJ2-3; clone size: -
CDR3 protein: CASAFRVSGEAFF; CDR3 DNA: TGTGCCAGCGCCTTCCGGGTTTCGGGTGAAGCTTTCTTT; V gene: TRBV7-2; D gene: -; J gene: TRBJ1-1; clone size: -
CDR3 protein: CASSRFSYEQYF; CDR3 DNA: TGTGCCAGCAGCCGGTTCTCCTACGAGCAGTACTTC; V gene: TRBV7-6; D gene: -; J gene: TRBJ2-7; clone size: -
CDR3 protein: CASSHGTSGRSGGSKQFF; CDR3 DNA: TGCGCCAGCAGCCATGGGACTAGCGGGAGGTCGGGGGGGAGTAAGCAGTTCTTC; V gene: TRBV4-1; D gene: TRBD2; J gene: TRBJ2-1; clone size: -
CDR3 protein: CASSVDGQINSPLHF; CDR3 DNA: TGTGCCAGCAGCGTAGATGGACAGATAAATTCACCCCTCCACTTT; V gene: TRBV9; D gene: -; J gene: TRBJ1-6; clone size: -
CDR3 protein: CASSQGVADEQYF; CDR3 DNA: TGCGCCAGCAGCCAGGGAGTGGCGGACGAGCAGTACTTC; V gene: TRBV4-1; D gene: -; J gene: TRBJ2-7; clone size: few
CDR3 protein: CASSQIGIRTAGYNEQFF; CDR3 DNA: TGTGCCAGCAGCCAAATCGGAATCAGAACGGCGGGATACAATGAGCAGTTCTTC; V gene: TRBV7-8; D gene: -; J gene: TRBJ2-1; clone size: -
CDR3 protein: CASSQVRRGNYGYTF; CDR3 DNA: TGCGCCAGCAGCCAAGTTCGAAGGGGGAACTATGGCTACACCTTC; V gene: TRBV4-1; D gene: -; J gene: TRBJ1-2; clone size: -
CDR3 protein: CASIRDSKGTGELFF; CDR3 DNA: TGTGCCAGTATACGCGACAGTAAGGGAACCGGGGAGCTGTTTTTT; V gene: TRBV19; D gene: -; J gene: TRBJ2-2; clone size: once
CDR3 protein: CASSYKGDGYTF; CDR3 DNA: TGTGCCAGCAGTTACAAGGGGGACGGCTACACCTTC; V gene: TRBV6-5; D gene: -; J gene: TRBJ1-2; clone size: -
CDR3 protein: CASSFRTSGSYTQYF; CDR3 DNA: TGTGCCAGCAGTTTTCGGACTAGCGGGAGTTATACGCAGTATTTT; V gene: TRBV27; D gene: TRBD2; J gene: TRBJ2-3; clone size: -
CDR3 protein: CASSEMARGHGTQYF; CDR3 DNA: TGTGCCAGCAGTGAAATGGCTAGGGGGCATGGTACGCAGTATTTT; V gene: TRBV6-1; D gene: TRBD1; J gene: TRBJ2-3; clone size: -
CDR3 protein: CATSREGTGGLDIQYF; CDR3 DNA: TGTGCCACCAGCAGAGAGGGGACAGGGGGCTTAGACATTCAGTACTTC; V gene: TRBV15; D gene: TRBD1; J gene: TRBJ2-4; clone size: -
CDR3 protein: CASSPSWQPQHF; CDR3 DNA: TGTGCCAGCTCACCAAGCTGGCAGCCCCAGCATTTT; V gene: TRBV18; D gene: -; J gene: TRBJ1-5; clone size: -